This T cell receptor (beta chain) was observed in a study of OX40 agonist ivuxolimab in advanced cancers. Study results and limitations: Doses of 0.1 to 3.0 mg/kg were accompanied by clonal expansion of CD4+ and CD8+ blood T cells by week 6.

As for this clone: Its antigen remains unknown.

The length of the CDR3 is 15 residues. Germline V CDR1 and CDR2: SGHAT, FQNNGV. Trimming took 2 bases from V and 2 from J, leaving 12 bases between them. Here immunoSEQ multiplex PCR was the method, and the copy in TCRdb shows in-frame clones only, minus some. Of around 72,000 clones in the sample, 90% to 95% were seen once. Sequencing used CD4+ or CD8+ T cells sorted from blood, obtained in a trial of the OX40 agonist ivuxolimab. The TCR originated in an adult with an advanced solid tumor such as melanoma, head and neck, liver or kidney cancer. The chain couples TRBV11-2 to TRBJ1-2; D perhaps matches TRBD1 (5 bases). The DNA for the CDR3 is TGTGCCAGCAGCTTATTCCAGGGCGGGAACTATGGCTACACCTTC. This codes for CASSLFQGGNYGYTF.